This passage covers 20 T cell receptor beta chains from one sample sequenced in a study of T cell responses to AZD1222 COVID-19 vaccine. Libraries were prepared by immunoSEQ multiplex PCR; TCRdb keeps only in-frame clonotypes and omits some of them. The sample consists of 100,000 to 150,000 clones, roughly 90% of them appearing once. The input for sequencing was peripheral blood, taken 28 days after the second AZD1222 dose. The receptors were sampled from an adult who received the AZD1222 COVID-19 vaccine.

CDR3 in amino acids: CASSDRGAGQETQYF. Written as DNA, the CDR3 is TGTGCCAGCAGTGATAGGGGGGCAGGCCAAGAGACCCAGTACTTC. The chain links TRBV25-1 to TRBJ2-5; D tentatively reads TRBD1 or TRBD2 (6 bases each). Trimming took 3 bases from V and 1 from J, leaving 12 bases between them. The CDR3 covers 15 residues. CDR1 is MGHDK and CDR2 is SYGVNS in the germline V gene.

The CDR3 coding sequence is TGTGCCAGCTCATCTACTAGCGCTGGACACGGGGAGCTGTTTTTT. As protein: CASSSTSAGHGELFF. The V gene is TRBV18, the J gene TRBJ2-2; 7 bases match TRBD2. V was pared by 5 bases and J by 7 bases, with 10 bases of the junction left unmatched. The CDR3 is 15 amino acids. The germline V gene has CDR1 KGHSH and CDR2 LQKENI.

The rearrangement uses TRBV7-3 and TRBJ2-7, with 7 bases lining up with TRBD1. V dropped 2 bases and J dropped 3; count of bases not matched to a gene: 4. The CDR3 loop spans 14 amino acids. CDR1 and CDR2 (germline): SGHTA, FQGTGA. The CDR3 DNA follows: TGTGCCAGCAGCTTATCCAGGGACAGCTACGAGCAGTACTTC. This codes for CASSLSRDSYEQYF.

CDR3 region: CAWSRGGVGGELFF. The CDR3 DNA reads TGTGCCTGGAGTCGTGGGGGAGTGGGCGGGGAGCTGTTTTTT. The chain links TRBV30 to TRBJ2-2; D possibly matches TRBD1 or TRBD2 (5 bases each). There are 14 residues in the CDR3. The germline V and J ends were trimmed by 2 bases and 7 bases, with 14 bases remaining between them. Germline V CDR1 and CDR2: GTSNPN, SVGIG (reference sequence). Drawing the rest from reference TRBV30 and TRBJ2-2, the complete variable domain is SQTIHQWPATLVQPVGSPLSLECTVEGTSNPNLYWYRQAAGRGLQLLFYSVGIGQISSEVPQNLSASRPQDRQFILSSKKLLLSDSGFYLCAWSRGGVGGELFFGEGSRLTVL.

V usage is TRBV7-3 and J usage is TRBJ2-6, with 8 bases fitting TRBD2. With 2 bases clipped from V and 4 bases from J, the junction kept 4 bases outside the gene matches. There are 16 residues in the CDR3. Germline V gene lookup returns CDR1 SGHTA and CDR2 FQGTGA. CDR3 sequence: CASSLGAGAGANVLTF. The DNA for the CDR3 is TGTGCCAGCAGCTTAGGAGCGGGGGCGGGGGCCAACGTCCTGACTTTC.

The chain couples TRBV5-1 to TRBJ1-2; 7 bases align to TRBD1. Germline loops: CDR1 SGHRS, CDR2 YFSETQ. This CDR3 contains 13 residues. Unmatched junction bases numbered 3, after V lost 4 bases and J lost 3 bases. The CDR3 DNA reads as TGCGCCAGCAGCCGGGACAGCTACTATGGCTACACCTTC. Translated, it gives CASSRDSYYGYTF.

The rearrangement joins TRBV4-2 to TRBJ2-7, with 8 bases matching TRBD1. This CDR3 region has 14 residues. V was clipped by 5 bases and J by 4 bases; unmatched bases: 7. CDR1 and CDR2 (germline): LGHNA, YNFKEQ. The CDR3 spells CASSRGQGAYEQYF. CDR3 bases: TGTGCCAGCAGCAGGGGGCAGGGGGCTTACGAGCAGTACTTC.

The V and J genes are TRBV15 and TRBJ2-3; 7 bases map to TRBD2. The CDR3 totals 14 residues. V dropped 0 bases and J dropped 5; count of bases not matched to a gene: 2. From germline, CDR1 is LNHNV and CDR2 YYDKDF (reference sequence). Here the CDR3 DNA reads TGTGCCACCAGCAGAGATGGGGGGGGAGATACGCAGTATTTT. As protein: CATSRDGGGDTQYF. The whole variable domain, remainder taken from reference TRBV15 and TRBJ2-3, is DAMVIQNPRYQVTQFGKPVTLSCSQTLNHNVMYWYQQKSSQAPKLLFHYYDKDFNNEADTPDNFQSRRPNTSFCFLDIRSPGLGDTAMYLCATSRDGGGDTQYFGPGTRLTVL.

This chain connects TRBV19 to TRBJ1-5, with D unclear. Germline assignment: CDR1 LNHDA and CDR2 SQIVND (reference sequence). V lost 5 bases and J 0 bases, leaving 11 bases between the germline ends. The CDR3 spans 15 residues. The CDR3 protein is CASSVLFRSNQPQHF. CDR3 nucleotides: TGTGCCAGTAGTGTTCTTTTTCGTAGCAATCAGCCCCAGCATTTT.

V gene TRBV7-2 combines with J gene TRBJ2-7; D unclear. Per germline, CDR1 SGHTA and CDR2 FQGNSA. The V gene lost 1 base and the J gene lost 3 bases, with 4 bases spanning the gap. The CDR3 contains 12 residues. The CDR3 loop reads CASSLVVYEQYF. In DNA, the CDR3 is TGTGCCAGCAGCTTAGTAGTCTACGAGCAGTACTTC.

The CDR3 protein is CASSPAVGQPQHF. The CDR3 nucleotides are TGTGCCAGCAGCCCAGCAGTTGGGCAGCCCCAGCATTTT. The chain combines TRBV7-2 with TRBJ1-5; D is undetermined. CDR1 is SGHTA, CDR2 FQGNSA, per germline. V lost 5 bases and J lost 7, with 12 bases in between. The CDR3 has 13 amino acids. Full variable domain (missing parts from reference TRBV7-2 and TRBJ1-5): GAGVSQSPSNKVTEKGKDVELRCDPISGHTALYWYRQSLGQGLEFLIYFQGNSAPDKSGLPSDRFSAERTGGSVSTLTIQRTQQEDSAVYLCASSPAVGQPQHFGDGTRLSIL.

This chain connects TRBV29-1 to TRBJ2-7; no definite D call. Germline V CDR1 and CDR2: SQVTM, ANQGSEA. The V end was cut by 4 bases, the J end by 0 bases, with 4 bases between. This CDR3 is built from 11 residues. CDR3 nucleotides: TGCAGCGTTGGGAACTCCTACGAGCAGTACTTC. This sequence encodes CSVGNSYEQYF.

This chain joins TRBV6-5 and TRBJ1-5, with 7 bases aligning to TRBD1. CDR3 length equals 15 residues. With V trimmed by 8 bases and J by 2 bases, 9 bases remained unmatched. Germline lookup yields CDR1 MNHEY and CDR2 SVGAGI. In DNA, the CDR3 is TGTGCCAGCCGTACAGGGGCCGATGGCAATCAGCCCCAGCATTTT. It yields the protein CASRTGADGNQPQHF.

V is TRBV3-1 (or the pseudogene TRBV3-2) and J is TRBJ1-2; possibly TRBD1 for D (6 bases). Germline loops: CDR1 LGHDT, CDR2 YNNKEL (reference sequence). V lost 6 bases and J 4 bases, leaving 18 bases between the germline ends. This CDR3 is built from 15 residues. CDR3 sequence (DNA): TGTGCCAGCAGACAGGGACTCCCAGCCACCTATGGCTACACCTTC. Translating gives CASRQGLPATYGYTF.

The rearrangement uses TRBV7-2 and TRBJ2-5; D possibly matches TRBD1 or TRBD2 (5 bases each). Trimming pared 2 bases from V and 1 base from J, leaving 11 bases between. The CDR3 is 15 amino acids. Per germline, CDR1 SGHTA and CDR2 FQGNSA. The CDR3 sequence: CASSLQGPGQETQYF. The CDR3 DNA reads as TGTGCCAGCAGCTTACAGGGACCCGGCCAAGAGACCCAGTACTTC.

DNA of the CDR3: TGTGCCTGGAGTGTAGGGGTGAGCTCTGGAAACACCATATATTTT. Protein product: CAWSVGVSSGNTIYF. The chain links TRBV30 to TRBJ1-3, with a weak D call TRBD1 (5 bases). The CDR3 sequence is 15 residues long. The germline V gene encodes CDR1 GTSNPN and CDR2 SVGIG (reference sequence). The V end lost 0 bases, the J end lost 0 bases, and 9 bases lay between the germline ends.

The rearrangement uses TRBV5-1 and TRBJ1-6; TRBD1 is a possible D gene (6 bases). The CDR3 has 14 residues. CDR1 SGHRS and CDR2 YFSETQ come from the germline V gene. V was clipped by 5 bases and J by 5 bases, with 11 bases between them. The CDR3 DNA sequence: TGCGCCAGCAGATTTCCAGGGGATAATTCACCCCTCCACTTT. It is translated as CASRFPGDNSPLHF.

The V call is TRBV14, the J call TRBJ2-3; D may be TRBD2 (6 bases). The germline CDR1 and CDR2 sequences are SGHDN and FVKESK. The CDR3 extends over 17 amino acids. V lost 3 bases and J lost 5, with 21 bases in between. The CDR3, as DNA: TGTGCCAGCAGCCAGGGTAGACCAAGGGAGGCGGGAGATACGCAGTATTTT. The encoded protein is CASSQGRPREAGDTQYF. Using reference TRBV14 and TRBJ2-3 for the parts outside the CDR3, the full variable domain is EAGVTQFPSHSVIEKGQTVTLRCDPISGHDNLYWYRRVMGKEIKFLLHFVKESKQDESGMPNNRFLAERTGGTYSTLKVQPAELEDSGVYFCASSQGRPREAGDTQYFGPGTRLTVL.

This chain uses TRBV19 with TRBJ2-2; 12 bases are shared with TRBD2. Germline CDR1 and CDR2: LNHDA and SQIVND (reference sequence). This CDR3 spans 17 amino acids. Trimming removed 4 bases from V and 5 bases from J; junction bases left unmatched: 8. The CDR3 is CASSRTGTSGFTGELFF. The CDR3 DNA reads TGTGCCAGTAGTAGGACCGGGACTAGCGGGTTTACCGGGGAGCTGTTTTTT.

The V and J genes are TRBV9 and TRBJ1-6; TRBD1 might be the D (5 bases). The V end was cut by 0 bases, the J end by 7 bases, with 11 bases between. The CDR3 sequence is 15 residues long. The germline V gene encodes CDR1 SGDLS and CDR2 YYNGEE. The CDR3 DNA reads TGTGCCAGCAGCGTAGCTACGGGGGGGAATTCACCCCTCCACTTT. Protein: CASSVATGGNSPLHF. Supplemented by reference TRBV9 and TRBJ1-6, the full variable domain reads DSGVTQTPKHLITATGQRVTLRCSPRSGDLSVYWYQQSLDQGLQFLIQYYNGEERAKGNILERFSAQQFPDLHSELNLSSLELGDSALYFCASSVATGGNSPLHFGNGTRLTVT.